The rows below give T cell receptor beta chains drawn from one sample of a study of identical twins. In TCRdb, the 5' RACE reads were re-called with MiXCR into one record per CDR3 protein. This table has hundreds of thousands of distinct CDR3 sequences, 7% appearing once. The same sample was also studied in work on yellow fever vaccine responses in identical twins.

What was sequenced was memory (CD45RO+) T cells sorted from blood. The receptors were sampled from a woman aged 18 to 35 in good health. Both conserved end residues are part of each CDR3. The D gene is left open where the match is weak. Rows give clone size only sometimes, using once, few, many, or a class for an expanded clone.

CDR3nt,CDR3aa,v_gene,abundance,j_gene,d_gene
TGTGCCAGCAGTCCACCAGACAGGGGTCACGGGGAGCTGTTTTTT,CASSPPDRGHGELFF,TRBV28,few,TRBJ2-2,TRBD1
TGCGCCAGCAGCTTGGCTCAGTACGGGACCGGGGAGCTGTTTTTT,CASSLAQYGTGELFF,TRBV5-1,many,TRBJ2-2,NA
TGTGCCAGCAGTACCGGACAGGGCGACACTGAAGCTTTCTTT,CASSTGQGDTEAFF,TRBV6-1,NA,TRBJ1-1,TRBD1
TGCAGTGCGAACACCCCTAGCGGGAGACAACACAATGAGCAGTTCTTC,CSANTPSGRQHNEQFF,TRBV20-1,NA,TRBJ2-1,TRBD2
TGTGCCAGCAGCCAATCTCTAGCGGGAGTAGGTGAGCAGTACTTC,CASSQSLAGVGEQYF,TRBV3-1,NA,TRBJ2-7,TRBD2
TGTGCCAGCAGCTTGGTAGCTAGCGGGAGCCGTTTTGTCGATACGCAGTATTTT,CASSLVASGSRFVDTQYF,TRBV5-5,few,TRBJ2-3,TRBD2
TGCGCCAGCAGCTTGGGGCAGTACCCCTCCTACAATGAGCAGTTCTTC,CASSLGQYPSYNEQFF,TRBV5-1,many,TRBJ2-1,NA
TGCAGCGTTGTGGGTGGGACTGGGGCCAACGTCCTGACTTTC,CSVVGGTGANVLTF,TRBV29-1,NA,TRBJ2-6,NA
TGTGCTAGTGGAGTCCGTAGCAGTGAGTCCTACAATGAGCAGTTCTTC,CASGVRSSESYNEQFF,TRBV12-5,many,TRBJ2-1,NA
TGTGCCAGTAGTATCGCGGGGGCGGATCAGCCCCAGCATTTT,CASSIAGADQPQHF,TRBV19,NA,TRBJ1-5,NA
TGTGCCAGCAGCTTGACAGGGATCACTGAAGCTTTCTTT,CASSLTGITEAFF,TRBV7-6,many,TRBJ1-1,TRBD1
TGTGCCAGCAGCCAAGGATTGGGGGACCCAACATTCTTC,CASSQGLGDPTFF,TRBV3-1,NA,TRBJ2-1,NA
TGCAGTGCTCCGGGCGGGATCCGGCAGCCCCAGCATTTT,CSAPGGIRQPQHF,TRBV20-1,NA,TRBJ1-5,NA
TGTGCCAGCAGTGGAAAGGACAGGGGCACCTATGGCTACACCTTC,CASSGKDRGTYGYTF,TRBV27,NA,TRBJ1-2,TRBD1
TGTGCCAGCAGTGATCTATCTGGGGCCAACGTCCTGACTTTC,CASSDLSGANVLTF,TRBV25-1,NA,TRBJ2-6,NA
TGTGCCAGCAGCCCCGGGTCGACAGCTCGTCAGCCCCAGCATTTT,CASSPGSTARQPQHF,TRBV3-1,many,TRBJ1-5,NA
TGCGGCGAGACAGGCCCTGGGGATACGCAGTATTTT,CGETGPGDTQYF,TRBV20-1,few,TRBJ2-3,NA
TGTGCCAGCAGCGATTGGTCAGGGGCGCTACGCACCGGGGAGCTGTTTTTT,CASSDWSGALRTGELFF,TRBV21-1,few,TRBJ2-2,NA
TGCGCCAGCAGCTTGGGCAGGATCACAGATACGCAGTATTTT,CASSLGRITDTQYF,TRBV5-1,NA,TRBJ2-3,NA
TGTGCCAGCAGTTACAGCGACACCACCTACGAGCAGTACTTC,CASSYSDTTYEQYF,TRBV6-5,NA,TRBJ2-7,NA
TGTGCCAGCAGTTTCGACAGGGGGTTTGATGGCAATGAGCAGTTCTTC,CASSFDRGFDGNEQFF,TRBV12-3/TRBV12-4,many,TRBJ2-1,TRBD1
TGCAGTGCTCTCTCGACTGGGAACACTGAAGCTTTCTTT,CSALSTGNTEAFF,TRBV20-1,few,TRBJ1-1,NA
TGCAGTGCTTCGAGCGGGAGGCAACCCTACGAGCAGTACTTC,CSASSGRQPYEQYF,TRBV20-1,NA,TRBJ2-7,TRBD2